This entry concerns a single TCR beta chain. These data are taken from a study of cytomegalovirus exposure and HLA in healthy donors. PCR amplification relied on 60 Vbeta primers (plus 13 Jbeta primers). Using immunoSEQ multiplex PCR, the repertoire was profiled, and TCRdb retains in-frame clones only, with some absent. The profile covers approximately 200,000 clones, with 65% to 80% appearing a single time and roughly 16% taken by the ten largest. The trim removed 6 bases at V and 5 bases at J, leaving 2 bases unmatched. Germline assignment: CDR1 MDHEN and CDR2 SYDVKM. CDR3 size: 12 residues. Sequencing was done on a sample of PBMCs. The origin of this receptor is a man aged 35-49 years in good health and CMV-seronegative. This rearrangement joins TRBV28 to TRBJ2-7, with 9 positions matching TRBD2. The CDR3 region is CASRAGGDEQYF. The CDR3 DNA sequence: TGTGCCAGCAGGGCGGGAGGGGACGAGCAGTACTTC. The full variable domain, rest sourced from reference TRBV28 and TRBJ2-7, is DVKVTQSSRYLVKRTGEKVFLECVQDMDHENMFWYRQDPGLGLRLIYFSYDVKMKEKGDIPEGYSVSREKKERFSLILESASTNQTSMYLCASRAGGDEQYFGPGTRLTVT.